A selection of T cell receptor beta chains follows, all from one sample in a study of T cell responses to AZD1222 COVID-19 vaccine. TCRdb's copy holds only in-frame clones and misses some; the assay was immunoSEQ multiplex PCR. The table has 120,000 or so clones, roughly 86% seen once. The specimen was peripheral blood, collected on day 0 of AZD1222 vaccination. Source of these receptors: an adult in good health. Both conserved end residues are part of each CDR3. The D gene is left open where the match is weak. Part of the rows lack a size; the others show once, few, many or a class for expanded clones.

v_call	d_call	j_call	clone_size	cdr3_length	cdr3_nt	cdr3_aa
TRBV30	.	TRBJ2-3	.	11	TGTGCCTGGAGTGTACCTCATACGCAGTATTTT	CAWSVPHTQYF
TRBV27	.	TRBJ2-5	.	15	TGTGCCAGCAGCAGACCTGGACGGCCCTTTGAGACCCAGTACTTC	CASSRPGRPFETQYF
TRBV28	.	TRBJ2-4	.	12	TGTGCCAGCTCATCAGGTAGTTGGACAGCACACTTC	CASSSGSWTAHF
TRBV5-6	.	TRBJ2-7	.	15	TGTGCCAGCACCCCTCGGGGGATCACCTCCTACGAGCAGTACTTC	CASTPRGITSYEQYF
TRBV7-3	.	TRBJ1-1	.	13	TGTGCCAGCAGCTTAAGAGGGAACACTGAAGCTTTCTTT	CASSLRGNTEAFF
TRBV5-1	TRBD1	TRBJ2-7	.	15	TGCGCCAGCAGCTTGGTGGGACAGGTCTCCTACGAGCAGTACTTC	CASSLVGQVSYEQYF
TRBV5-1	TRBD1	TRBJ2-2	.	15	TGCGCCAGCAGCTTGGACAGGGGGGACACCGGGGAGCTGTTTTTT	CASSLDRGDTGELFF
TRBV7-2	.	TRBJ1-2	.	15	TGTGCCAGCAGCTTATACCAGGGGCATAACTATGGCTACACCTTC	CASSLYQGHNYGYTF
TRBV7-9	.	TRBJ1-5	.	16	TGTGCCAGCAGCTTAGGCGGGCAATATAGCAATCAGCCCCAGCATTTT	CASSLGGQYSNQPQHF
TRBV28	.	TRBJ1-5	.	13	TGTGCCAGCAGTTTGCCCGGCAATCAGCCCCAGCATTTT	CASSLPGNQPQHF
TRBV3-1/TRBV3-2	TRBD1	TRBJ1-3	.	15	TGTGCCAGCAGCCGGACAGGGGTCTCTGGAAACACCATATATTTT	CASSRTGVSGNTIYF
TRBV6-5	TRBD2	TRBJ2-3	.	15	TGTGCCAGCCGACACGAGCGGGGTCGAACAGATACGCAGTATTTT	CASRHERGRTDTQYF
TRBV7-2	.	TRBJ2-7	.	14	TGTGCCAGCAGCTTAGAGGCAGGGCCCTACGAGCAGTACTTC	CASSLEAGPYEQYF
TRBV28	.	TRBJ2-3	few	15	TGTGCCAGCAGTTTCCGGGGGAAAAACACAGATACGCAGTATTTT	CASSFRGKNTDTQYF
TRBV28	TRBD1	TRBJ1-2	.	16	TGTGCCAGCAGTTTAGTGACAGGGGGGACCCTGGATGGCTACACCTTC	CASSLVTGGTLDGYTF
TRBV10-3	.	TRBJ1-1	.	13	TGTGCCATCAGTGAAAGGATGAACACTGAAGCTTTCTTT	CAISERMNTEAFF
TRBV9	.	TRBJ1-2	.	13	TGTGCCAGCAGCGTGGAAGGGAGCTATGGCTACACCTTC	CASSVEGSYGYTF
TRBV4-3	TRBD2	TRBJ2-1	.	16	TGCGCCAGCAGCCAAGGGGGCGGGAGGGCCTACAATGAGCAGTTCTTC	CASSQGGGRAYNEQFF
TRBV5-1	.	TRBJ1-2	.	15	TGCGCCAGCAGGTCCGGGACTGCTGATAACTATGGCTACACCTTC	CASRSGTADNYGYTF
TRBV6-6	.	TRBJ1-3	.	16	TGTGCCAGCAGCTACAGCCTCCAGGGGTCTGGAAACACCATATATTTT	CASSYSLQGSGNTIYF
TRBV6-6	.	TRBJ1-2	.	16	TGTGCCAGCAGTTACGGGGGGGGCAGGCGCGTCTATGGCTACACCTTC	CASSYGGGRRVYGYTF
TRBV6-5	TRBD2	TRBJ2-7	.	15	TGTGCCAGCAGCACCGGGGCTAGCGGGTCCTACGAGCAGTACTTC	CASSTGASGSYEQYF
TRBV6-4	.	TRBJ1-1	.	13	TGTGCCAGCAGGGCAGGGATAAACACTGAAGCTTTCTTT	CASRAGINTEAFF
TRBV14	.	TRBJ1-3	.	14	TGTGCCAGCAGCAGGGACACTTCTGGAAACACCATATATTTT	CASSRDTSGNTIYF
TRBV9	TRBD2	TRBJ2-1	.	15	TGTGCCAGCAGCGTAGTGGGGGGGACCTACAATGAGCAGTTCTTC	CASSVVGGTYNEQFF
TRBV5-8	.	TRBJ1-5	.	14	TGTGCCAGCAGCTTTTCAGCGACCAATCAGCCCCAGCATTTT	CASSFSATNQPQHF
TRBV20-1	.	TRBJ1-1	.	15	TGCAGTGCTAGTTCCGGGACGGGTATGAACACTGAAGCTTTCTTT	CSASSGTGMNTEAFF
TRBV5-1	.	TRBJ2-7	.	14	TGCGCCAGCAGCTTGATCACGGACAGCTACGAGCAGTACTTC	CASSLITDSYEQYF
TRBV7-2	.	TRBJ2-6	.	15	TGTGCCAGCAGCGCGAACAGGGCTGGGGCCAACGTCCTGACTTTC	CASSANRAGANVLTF
TRBV7-3	.	TRBJ2-5	.	14	TGTGCCAGCAGCCCCCCCGGAAACCGGGAGACCCAGTACTTC	CASSPPGNRETQYF
TRBV24-1	.	TRBJ1-5	.	15	TGTGCCACCAGTGATTCATCAGGGTGGAATCAGCCCCAGCATTTT	CATSDSSGWNQPQHF
TRBV7-7	TRBD1	TRBJ2-5	.	15	TGTGCTAGCAGCCAGACCGGGACAGTGGGAGAGACCCAGTACTTC	CASSQTGTVGETQYF
TRBV9	TRBD1	TRBJ2-1	.	17	TGTGCCAGCAGCGTTCTACAGGGGCTTAGCTCCTACAATGAGCAGTTCTTC	CASSVLQGLSSYNEQFF
TRBV30	TRBD2	TRBJ2-3	.	13	TGTGCCTGGAGTGGCGGGAGAAGGGATACGCAGTATTTT	CAWSGGRRDTQYF
TRBV7-2	.	TRBJ2-1	.	13	TGTGCCAGCAGCTTTGGTCATGGGGATGAGCAGTTCTTC	CASSFGHGDEQFF
TRBV19	TRBD2	TRBJ2-2	.	15	TGTGCCAGTAGTACCAGCCAGCGGGGCGAGGGGGAGCTGTTTTTT	CASSTSQRGEGELFF
TRBV10-3	.	TRBJ1-4	.	14	TGTGCCATTTCCCGTGGCAGGGAGAATGAAAAACTGTTTTTT	CAISRGRENEKLFF
TRBV5-1	.	TRBJ1-2	.	12	TGCGCCAGCAGCCCTGACAGGTCAAGTCACACCTTC	CASSPDRSSHTF
TRBV5-1	.	TRBJ1-3	.	14	TGCGCCAGCAGCTTGGACAGACCCGGAAACACCATATATTTT	CASSLDRPGNTIYF
TRBV5-1	.	TRBJ1-3	.	13	TGCGCCAGCAGCCCTGCAACAGGAAACACCATATATTTT	CASSPATGNTIYF
TRBV5-1	TRBD2	TRBJ2-3	.	16	TGCGCCAGCAGCCCCGGGACTAGCGGGAATCCAGATACGCAGTATTTT	CASSPGTSGNPDTQYF
TRBV19	.	TRBJ1-5	.	15	TGTGCCAGTAGTATTTTAGCCGGGAGGGGTCAGCCCCAGCATTTT	CASSILAGRGQPQHF
TRBV7-3	.	TRBJ2-3	.	12	TGTGCCAGCAGCGAGGTGGGCGGTACGCAGTATTTT	CASSEVGGTQYF
TRBV12-3/TRBV12-4	.	TRBJ1-1	.	13	TGTGCCAGCAGTACCGACACGAACACTGAAGCTTTCTTT	CASSTDTNTEAFF
TRBV19	TRBD2	TRBJ2-3	.	15	TGTGCCACCTCCATAGCGGGGGGAATCACAGATACGCAGTATTTT	CATSIAGGITDTQYF